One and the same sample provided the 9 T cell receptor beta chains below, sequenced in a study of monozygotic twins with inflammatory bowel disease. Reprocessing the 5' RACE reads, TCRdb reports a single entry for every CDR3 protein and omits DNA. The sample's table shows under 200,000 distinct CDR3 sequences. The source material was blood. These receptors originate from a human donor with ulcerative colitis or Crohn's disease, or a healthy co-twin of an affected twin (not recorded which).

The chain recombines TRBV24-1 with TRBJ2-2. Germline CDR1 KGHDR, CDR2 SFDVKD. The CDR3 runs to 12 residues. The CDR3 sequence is CATSDLPGELFF.

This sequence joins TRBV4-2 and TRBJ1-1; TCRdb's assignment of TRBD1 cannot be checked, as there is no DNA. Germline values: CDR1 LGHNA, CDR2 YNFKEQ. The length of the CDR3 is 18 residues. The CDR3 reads CASSQPGQGMKANTEAFF.

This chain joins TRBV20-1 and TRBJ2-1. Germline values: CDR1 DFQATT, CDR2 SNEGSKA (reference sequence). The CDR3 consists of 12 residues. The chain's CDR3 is CSAVVIYNEQFF.

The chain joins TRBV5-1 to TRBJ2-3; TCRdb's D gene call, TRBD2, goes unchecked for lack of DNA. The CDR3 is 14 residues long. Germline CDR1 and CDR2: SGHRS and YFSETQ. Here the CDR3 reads CASSLGLAGDTQYF.

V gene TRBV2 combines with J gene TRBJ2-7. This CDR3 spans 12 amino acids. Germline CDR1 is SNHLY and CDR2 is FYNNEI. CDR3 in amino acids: CASNDGAYEQYF.

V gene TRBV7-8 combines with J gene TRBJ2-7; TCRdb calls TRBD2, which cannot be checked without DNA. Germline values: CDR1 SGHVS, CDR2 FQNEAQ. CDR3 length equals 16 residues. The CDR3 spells CASSLAWEREVIEQYF.

This CDR3 reads CASSKGGLAATTDTQYF. The chain uses TRBV5-6 and TRBJ2-3; without DNA, the TCRdb call of TRBD1 cannot be checked. Germline values: CDR1 SGHDT, CDR2 YYEEEE. The CDR3 length is 17 residues.

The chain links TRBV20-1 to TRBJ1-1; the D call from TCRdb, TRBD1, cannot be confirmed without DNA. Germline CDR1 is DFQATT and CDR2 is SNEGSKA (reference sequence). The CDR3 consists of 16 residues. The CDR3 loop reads CSADLQRDTGNTEAFF.

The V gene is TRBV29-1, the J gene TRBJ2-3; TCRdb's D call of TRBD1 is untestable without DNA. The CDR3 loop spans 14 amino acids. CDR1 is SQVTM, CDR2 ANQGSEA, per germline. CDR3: CSVATTAISDTQYF.